This is a list of T cell receptor beta chains from one sample in a study of technical replicates of blood from a handful of donors. The protocol was immunoSEQ multiplex PCR, while the TCRdb copy is restricted to in-frame clones and leaves out a portion. This table holds about 83,000 clones, around 96% found once. Sequenced material: T cells isolated from PBMCs. All receptors come from a human donor in good health. The CDR3 runs from the conserved cysteine through the conserved F or W. The D gene is left open where the match is weak. Clone size is stated in some rows and not others, as once, few, many or a class when expanded.

TRBJ1-1 | TRBV18 | - | - | TGTGCCAGCTCTCCTTACAGGGAGAACACTGAAGCTTTCTTT | CASSPYRENTEAFF
TRBJ2-1 | TRBV5-1 | - | TRBD2 | TGCGCCAGCAGCTCCTGGGGGACTAGCGAATACAATGAGCAGTTCTTC | CASSSWGTSEYNEQFF
TRBJ2-1 | TRBV4-2 | - | TRBD2 | TGTGCCAGCAGCCAAGGGACTAGCGGGGTCAATGAGCAGTTCTTC | CASSQGTSGVNEQFF
TRBJ1-4 | TRBV19 | - | TRBD1 | TGTGCCAGTAGTATCCCAGGACAGGGTATGGAACTGTTTTTT | CASSIPGQGMELFF
TRBJ2-1 | TRBV28 | - | - | TGTGCCAGCACGAGCGCCGAGCTGGAGAATGAGCAGTTCTTC | CASTSAELENEQFF
TRBJ2-5 | TRBV4-3 | - | - | TGCGCCAGCAGCCAAGAGAGGGCGGTAGAGACCCAGTACTTC | CASSQERAVETQYF
TRBJ2-1 | TRBV6-5 | - | - | TGTGCCAGCAGTCTGAGCTCCTACAATGAGCAGTTCTTC | CASSLSSYNEQFF
TRBJ2-5 | TRBV11-2 | - | - | TGTGCCAGCAGCGTCCACCTGGGAGTAGACATTAAGACCCAGTACTTC | CASSVHLGVDIKTQYF
TRBJ2-3 | TRBV27 | - | TRBD2 | TGTGCCAGCAGTTTGACTAGCGGCACAGACTTTAGCACAGATACGCAGTATTTT | CASSLTSGTDFSTDTQYF
TRBJ2-7 | TRBV13 | - | - | TGTGCCAGCAGCCCATCTCAGGGTACGGCCTACGAGCAGTACTTC | CASSPSQGTAYEQYF
TRBJ2-7 | TRBV4-1 | - | - | TGCGCCAGCAGCCAAGCTACGGTGGGGGGCGAGCAGTACTTC | CASSQATVGGEQYF
TRBJ1-1 | TRBV11-3 | once | TRBD1 | TGTGCCAGCAGCACGCACAGGGGGTGGAACACTGAAGCTTTCTTT | CASSTHRGWNTEAFF
TRBJ1-2 | TRBV6-5 | - | TRBD1 | TGTGCCAGCAGACCACAGGGGGGGGATGGCTACACCTTC | CASRPQGGDGYTF
TRBJ1-2 | TRBV5-6 | - | - | TGTGCCAGCAGCATCGGGTTAGACGGCTACACCTTC | CASSIGLDGYTF
TRBJ1-5 | TRBV10-3 | - | - | TGTGCCATCAGTGAGTCGGGGAGGGATCAGCCCCAGCATTTT | CAISESGRDQPQHF
TRBJ1-5 | TRBV9 | - | - | TGTGCCAGCAGCGAACAGGGAAACCCTAATAGCAATCAGCCCCAGCATTTT | CASSEQGNPNSNQPQHF
TRBJ2-7 | TRBV28 | - | - | TGTGCCAGCAGATTGCGGGGCGAAAGCGAGCAGTACTTC | CASRLRGESEQYF
TRBJ2-2 | TRBV19 | - | TRBD1 | TGTGCCAGTAGTATGACAGGGGTCCCCGGGGAGCTGTTTTTT | CASSMTGVPGELFF
TRBJ2-7 | TRBV11-3 | - | - | TGTGCCAGCAGCCCACGGGACAAGCTCTACGAGCAGTACTTC | CASSPRDKLYEQYF
TRBJ2-2 | TRBV10-3 | once | TRBD1 | TGTGCCATCAGTGATACGGGACAGGGGGCCGGGGAGCTGTTTTTT | CAISDTGQGAGELFF
TRBJ1-2 | TRBV6-1 | - | - | TGTGCCAGCAGTGAAGCCCTCAGGGAAGGCTATGGCTACACCTTC | CASSEALREGYGYTF
TRBJ2-3 | TRBV4-3 | - | - | TGCGCCAGCAGCCAAGAGCGGCATAGTATATCAGATACGCAGTATTTT | CASSQERHSISDTQYF
TRBJ1-1 | TRBV5-5 | - | - | TGTGCCAGCAGAGGGAGGGCGAACACTGAAGCTTTCTTT | CASRGRANTEAFF
TRBJ2-1 | TRBV11-2 | - | - | TGTGCCAGCAGCTTATCCTTTGACAATGAGCAGTTCTTC | CASSLSFDNEQFF
TRBJ2-1 | TRBV5-1 | - | TRBD1 | TGCGCCAGCAGCTTGGGAGCCGGGACAGGGGGCTACAATGAGCAGTTCTTC | CASSLGAGTGGYNEQFF
TRBJ2-7 | TRBV9 | once | TRBD2 | TGTGCCAGCAGTGAGAACCGGGACTATCCCTCCTACGAGCAGTACTTC | CASSENRDYPSYEQYF
TRBJ2-7 | TRBV7-9 | - | TRBD1 | TGTGCCAGCAGCGAGAGACAGGGGGCGCGAGAGCAGTACTTC | CASSERQGAREQYF
TRBJ1-4 | TRBV5-4 | - | - | TGTGCCAGCAGCATGTCGGGAGGCAGCCCTTATGAAGCTGAAAAACTGTTTTTT | CASSMSGGSPYEAEKLFF
TRBJ2-1 | TRBV10-3 | - | TRBD2 | TGTGCCATCAGTGAGTCTTCGGCGGGAGATAGGAATGAGCAGTTCTTC | CAISESSAGDRNEQFF
TRBJ2-7 | TRBV11-2 | - | - | TGTGCCAGCAGCGTCCCACAGGCAATCCACCCTCCCGAGCAGTACTTC | CASSVPQAIHPPEQYF
TRBJ2-5 | TRBV6-1 | - | - | TGTGCCAGCAGTTTAGGGGTAGGCGAGACCCAGTACTTC | CASSLGVGETQYF
TRBJ2-7 | TRBV29-1 | - | - | TGCAGCGTTGGAAGGGGTGTTGGCCACGAGCAGTACTTC | CSVGRGVGHEQYF
TRBJ2-7 | TRBV29-1 | - | TRBD1 | TGCAGCGTTGAATCACAGGGGAAGTACTTC | CSVESQGKYF
TRBJ2-1 | TRBV5-1 | - | TRBD1 | TGCGCCAGTGGGACAGCGGACTCCTACAATGAGCAGTTCTTC | CASGTADSYNEQFF
TRBJ2-1 | TRBV6-4 | - | TRBD2 | TGTGCCAGCAGTCTAGAAGGGACTAGCGGGCTCAATGAGCAGTTCTTC | CASSLEGTSGLNEQFF
TRBJ2-7 | TRBV9 | - | TRBD2 | TGTGCCAGCAGCGTTGGGGACTACTCCTACGAGCAGTACTTC | CASSVGDYSYEQYF
TRBJ2-3 | TRBV7-9 | - | TRBD2 | TGTGCCAGCAGCCCAGGGACTAGCGGGACAGATACGCAGTATTTT | CASSPGTSGTDTQYF
TRBJ2-1 | TRBV7-6 | - | TRBD1 | TGTGCCAGCAGCTTGGACAGGGGCGCCGATGAGCAGTTCTTC | CASSLDRGADEQFF
TRBJ1-2 | TRBV29-1 | - | - | TGCAGCGTTGATTCCGCGGCTACTAACTATGGCTACACCTTC | CSVDSAATNYGYTF
TRBJ1-5 | TRBV19 | - | - | TGTGCCAGTAGTATAGAGCTAAATCAGCCCCAGCATTTT | CASSIELNQPQHF
TRBJ1-3 | TRBV18 | - | - | TGTGCCAGCTCGGAACTCCAGGGATCTGGAAACACCATATATTTT | CASSELQGSGNTIYF
TRBJ2-1 | TRBV11-2 | - | TRBD1 | TGTGCCAGCAGCTTCCCACCGGGACAGCAAACCTCCTCCTACAATGAGCAGTTCTTC | CASSFPPGQQTSSYNEQFF
TRBJ1-2 | TRBV29-1 | - | - | TGCAGCGCCAAAAACAGGCCCGGGGGATATGGCTACACCTTC | CSAKNRPGGYGYTF
TRBJ2-1 | TRBV14 | - | - | TGTGCCAGCAGCCAAGCTGACAGCAGAGACTCCCTCTTCTACAATGAGCAGTTCTTC | CASSQADSRDSLFYNEQFF
TRBJ2-1 | TRBV2 | - | - | TGTGCCAGCAGTGCAGGGGGGTGGTTCTTC | CASSAGGWFF
TRBJ1-1 | TRBV25-1 | - | TRBD1 | TGTGCCAGCAGTGATGTGTGGGCCACAGGGGGCACTGAAGCTTTCTTT | CASSDVWATGGTEAFF
TRBJ2-7 | TRBV4-3 | once | - | TGCGCCAGCAGCCAAGACCCAGCGGGTCTCTCCTACGAGCAGTACTTC | CASSQDPAGLSYEQYF
TRBJ1-1 | TRBV7-3 | - | TRBD1 | TGTGCCAGCAGCTCCGACAGGGGTCGGAACACTGAAGCTTTCTTT | CASSSDRGRNTEAFF
TRBJ1-1 | TRBV27 | - | - | TGTGCCAGCAGTTTCCTTGGGACAAATCAAGCTTTCTTT | CASSFLGTNQAFF
TRBJ2-3 | TRBV5-4 | - | - | TGTGCCAGCAGCGTTGGGACTGCAAGCACAGATACGCAGTATTTT | CASSVGTASTDTQYF
TRBJ2-6 | TRBV9 | - | TRBD1 | TGTGCCAGCCGTGGTTCCGGGACAGCGACCTCCGGGGCCAACGTCCTGACTTTC | CASRGSGTATSGANVLTF
TRBJ2-7 | TRBV11-2 | - | TRBD2 | TGTGCCAGCAGCCCTAGAGCGCTAGCGGGAGGCGAGCAGTACTTC | CASSPRALAGGEQYF
TRBJ2-7 | TRBV7-2 | - | - | TGTGCCACCCAGGTAACAGGGTACGAGCAGTACTTC | CATQVTGYEQYF
TRBJ2-3 | TRBV5-1 | - | TRBD2 | TGCGCCAGCAGCGGACTAGCGGGAGGGATGACAGATACGCAGTATTTT | CASSGLAGGMTDTQYF
TRBJ1-2 | TRBV28 | - | - | TGTGCCAGCAGTTTGACAGCTGGCTACACCTTC | CASSLTAGYTF
TRBJ1-5 | TRBV6-5 | - | - | TGTGCCAGCACTAATTCCCTGAATCAGCCCCAGCATTTT | CASTNSLNQPQHF
TRBJ2-1 | TRBV6-4 | - | - | TGTGCCAGCAGTGAGGAGCGGAGCTCCTACAATGAGCAGTTCTTC | CASSEERSSYNEQFF